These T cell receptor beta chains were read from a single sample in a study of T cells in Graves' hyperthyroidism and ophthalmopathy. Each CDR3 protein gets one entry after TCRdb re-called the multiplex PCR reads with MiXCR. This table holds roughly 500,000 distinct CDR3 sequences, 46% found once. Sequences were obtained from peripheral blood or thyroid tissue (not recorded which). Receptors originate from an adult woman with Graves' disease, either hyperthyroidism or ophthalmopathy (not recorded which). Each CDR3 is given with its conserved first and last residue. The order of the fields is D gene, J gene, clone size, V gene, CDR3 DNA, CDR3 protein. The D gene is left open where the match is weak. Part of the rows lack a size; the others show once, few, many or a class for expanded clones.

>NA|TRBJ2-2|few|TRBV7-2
TGTGCCAGCAGCGGCGGGAGCGGGGGGACAGGGCTCACCGGGGAGCTGTTTTTT
CASSGGSGGTGLTGELFF
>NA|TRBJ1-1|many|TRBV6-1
TGTGCCAGCAGCTCAATGAGACTGAACACTGAAGCTTTCTTT
CASSSMRLNTEAFF
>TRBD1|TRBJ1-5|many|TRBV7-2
TGTGCCAGCAGCTTAGGGCAGGGGGCGCCTCTTCAGCCCCAGCATTTT
CASSLGQGAPLQPQHF
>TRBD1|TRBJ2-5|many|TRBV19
TGTGCCAGTAGTATCCTGGGACAGCAAGAGACCCAGTACTTC
CASSILGQQETQYF
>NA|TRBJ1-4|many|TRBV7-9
TGTGCCAGCAGCTCATTTAATCCCGGGCTCCTAAAACTGTTTTTT
CASSSFNPGLLKLFF
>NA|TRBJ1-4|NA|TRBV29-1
TGCAGCGTTGAAGGGGGGGCTAATGAAAAACTGTTTTTT
CSVEGGANEKLFF
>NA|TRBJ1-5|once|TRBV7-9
TGTGCCAGCAGTTCACCCGGGATCAGGTCCTACCAACAGCCCCAGCATTTT
CASSSPGIRSYQQPQHF
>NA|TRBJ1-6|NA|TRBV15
TGTGCCACCAGCAGAGATTGGGGGACTCAGGATTCACCCCTCCACTTT
CATSRDWGTQDSPLHF
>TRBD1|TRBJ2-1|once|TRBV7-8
TGTGCCAGCAGTGACAGGGGGCGCGCAGCGGGAGTCAATGAGCAGTTCTTC
CASSDRGRAAGVNEQFF
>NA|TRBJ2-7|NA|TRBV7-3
TGTGCCAGCTGTCTGGCTAGCGCCTCCTACGAGCAGTACTTC
CASCLASASYEQYF
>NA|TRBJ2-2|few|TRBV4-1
TGCGCCAGCAGCCAGATGGGACTCACCGGGGAGCTGTTTTTT
CASSQMGLTGELFF
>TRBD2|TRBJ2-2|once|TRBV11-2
TGTGCCAGCAGCCGACTAGCGGGAGGGCTCGGCGGGGAGCTGTTTTTT
CASSRLAGGLGGELFF
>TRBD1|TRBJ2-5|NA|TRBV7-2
TGCGCCAGCAGCCGGGACAGGGACAGGGGAGAGACCCAGTACTTC
CASSRDRDRGETQYF
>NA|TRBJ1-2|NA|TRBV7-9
TGTGCCAGCAGTTTTGGATTGGCACAAGCGCATGGCTACACCTTC
CASSFGLAQAHGYTF
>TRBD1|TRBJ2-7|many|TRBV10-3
TGTGCCATCAGGATAGTACCGGGACAGGGCAACCACGAGCAGTACTTC
CAIRIVPGQGNHEQYF
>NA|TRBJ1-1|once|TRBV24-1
TGTGCCACCAGTGATTTGGGCAGGATGATCCTCTTT
CATSDLGRMILF
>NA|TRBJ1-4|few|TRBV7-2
TGTGCCAGCAGCTTACTGGGGGTTTATTTTGAAGATGAAAAACTGTTTTTT
CASSLLGVYFEDEKLFF
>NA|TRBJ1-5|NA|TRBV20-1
TGCAGTCCCCATTCCCCCTATCAGCCCCAGCATTTT
CSPHSPYQPQHF
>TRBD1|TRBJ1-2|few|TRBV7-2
TGTGCCAGCAGCTTGGTCGGAGGGGGCGACGGAAACACCTTC
CASSLVGGGDGNTF
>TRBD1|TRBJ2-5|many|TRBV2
TGTGCCAGCAGTAACAGGGGGCGCCAAGAGACCCAGTACTTC
CASSNRGRQETQYF
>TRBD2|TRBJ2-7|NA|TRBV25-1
TGTGCCAGCAGGAAGCGGGAGGAGCAGTACTTC
CASRKREEQYF
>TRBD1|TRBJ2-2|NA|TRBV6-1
TGTGCCAGCAGTCTTGGACAGGCCCGGGAGCTGTTTTTT
CASSLGQARELFF
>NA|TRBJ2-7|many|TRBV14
TGTGCCAGCAGCCGGGGCCCGGGGACGCCATACGGGCAGTACTTC
CASSRGPGTPYGQYF
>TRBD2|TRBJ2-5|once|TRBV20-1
TGCAGTGCTAGACTAGCGGGCCCCCTAGATGGCCAGTACTTC
CSARLAGPLDGQYF
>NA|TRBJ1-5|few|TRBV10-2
TGCGCCAGCAGTGGGACATACGCTAGCAATCAGCCCCAGCATTTT
CASSGTYASNQPQHF
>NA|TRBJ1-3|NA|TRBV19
TGTGCCAGTAGTATAATCGCAGGGAGCCCCTCTGGAAACACCATATATTTT
CASSIIAGSPSGNTIYF
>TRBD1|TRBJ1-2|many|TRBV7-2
TGTGCCAGCAGCCCTGGCGGACAGGGGAACTATGGCTACACCTTC
CASSPGGQGNYGYTF
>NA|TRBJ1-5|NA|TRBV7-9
TGTGCCAGCAGTGAAACAGGGCCCAATCAGCCCCAGCATTTT
CASSETGPNQPQHF
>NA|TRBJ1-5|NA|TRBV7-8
TGTGCCAGCAGCTTAGGTACAGGGCCCCAGCATTTT
CASSLGTGPQHF
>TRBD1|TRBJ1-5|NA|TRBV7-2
TGTGCCAGCAGCTTAATCGGGACAGGACATAGCAATCAGCCCCAGCATTTT
CASSLIGTGHSNQPQHF
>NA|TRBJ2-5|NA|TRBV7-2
TGTGCCAGCACCCTAAATGGGTATTCCTCAGAGACCCAGTACTTC
CASTLNGYSSETQYF
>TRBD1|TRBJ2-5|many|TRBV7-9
TGTGCCAGCAGCACAGGACAGGGGGGAGAGACCCAGTACTTC
CASSTGQGGETQYF
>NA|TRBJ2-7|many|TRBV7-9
TGTGCCAGCACCCTCCCCGCCGGAGAGCAGTACTTC
CASTLPAGEQYF
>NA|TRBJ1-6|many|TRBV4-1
TGCGCCAGCAGCCAAGTAAAGGGGTTGGGGAATTCACCCCTCCACTTT
CASSQVKGLGNSPLHF
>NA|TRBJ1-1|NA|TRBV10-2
TGCGCCAGCAGTGACAGTTCAGAAGCTTTCTTT
CASSDSSEAFF
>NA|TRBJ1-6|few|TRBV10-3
TGTGCCACCCAACCGGGGGGGTACTCACCCCTCCACTTT
CATQPGGYSPLHF
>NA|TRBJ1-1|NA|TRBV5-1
TGCGCCAGCAGCTTGGTACAGGGTGGTCCTGAAGCTTTCTTT
CASSLVQGGPEAFF
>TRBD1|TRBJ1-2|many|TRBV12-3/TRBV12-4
TGTGCCAGCAACTTTAATCCAGGGGGCTTGAGCTATGGCTACACCTTC
CASNFNPGGLSYGYTF
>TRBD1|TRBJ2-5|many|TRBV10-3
TGTGCCATCAGTGAACAGGGGGTGACCCAGTACTTC
CAISEQGVTQYF
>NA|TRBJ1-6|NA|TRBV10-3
TGTGCCATCAGTGAGTCAGCGGGAAATTCACCCCTCCACTTT
CAISESAGNSPLHF
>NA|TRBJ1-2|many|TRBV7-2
TGTGCCAGCAGCTTCGGTCGGACGGCTGCCTATGGCTACACCTTC
CASSFGRTAAYGYTF
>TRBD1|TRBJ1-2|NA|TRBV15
TGTGCCACCAGCAGAGAAGGAGGACAGGGGGCGCGTGGGGGCTACACCTTC
CATSREGGQGARGGYTF
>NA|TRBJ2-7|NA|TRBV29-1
TGCAGCGTCTACGGTGATTCCTACGAGCAGTACTTC
CSVYGDSYEQYF